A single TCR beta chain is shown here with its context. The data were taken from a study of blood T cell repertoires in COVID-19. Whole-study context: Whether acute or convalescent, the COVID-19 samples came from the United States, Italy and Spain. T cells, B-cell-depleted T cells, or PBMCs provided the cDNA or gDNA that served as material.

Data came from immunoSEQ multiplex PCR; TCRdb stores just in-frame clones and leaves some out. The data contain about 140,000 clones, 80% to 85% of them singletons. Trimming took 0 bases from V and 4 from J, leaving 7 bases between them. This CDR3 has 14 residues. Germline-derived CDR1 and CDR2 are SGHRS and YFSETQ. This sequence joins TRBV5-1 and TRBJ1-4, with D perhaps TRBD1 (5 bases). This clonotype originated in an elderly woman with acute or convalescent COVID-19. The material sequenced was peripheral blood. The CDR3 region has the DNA TGCGCCAGCAGCTTGGGACAGCATAATGAAAAACTGTTTTTT. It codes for CASSLGQHNEKLFF.